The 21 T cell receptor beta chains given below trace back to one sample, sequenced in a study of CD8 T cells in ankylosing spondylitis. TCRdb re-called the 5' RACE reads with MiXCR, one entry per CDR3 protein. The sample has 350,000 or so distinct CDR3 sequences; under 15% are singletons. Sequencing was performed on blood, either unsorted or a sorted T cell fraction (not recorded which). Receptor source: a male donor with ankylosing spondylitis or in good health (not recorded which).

The CDR3 coding sequence is TGTGCCTGGAGTCGTTTTCTACTAGCGGGAGGGCCTCGGGAGCAGTACTTC. This codes for CAWSRFLLAGGPREQYF. The V and J genes are TRBV30 and TRBJ2-7; 13 nucleotides agree with TRBD2. V gave up 2 bases and J gave up 7 bases; unmatched junction bases: 14. CDR1 is GTSNPN, CDR2 SVGIG, per germline (reference sequence). The CDR3 length is 17 residues.

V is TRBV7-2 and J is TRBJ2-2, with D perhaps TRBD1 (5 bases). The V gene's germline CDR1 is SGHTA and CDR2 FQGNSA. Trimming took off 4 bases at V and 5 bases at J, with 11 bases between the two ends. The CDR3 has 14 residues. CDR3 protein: CASSSIRGTGELFF. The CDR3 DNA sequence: TGTGCCAGCAGCTCCATTAGGGGTACCGGGGAGCTGTTTTTT.

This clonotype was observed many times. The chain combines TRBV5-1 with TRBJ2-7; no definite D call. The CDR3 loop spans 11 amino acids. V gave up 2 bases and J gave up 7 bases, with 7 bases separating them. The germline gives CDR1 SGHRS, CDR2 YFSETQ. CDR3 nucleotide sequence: TGCGCCAGCAGCTTAGGGCCTGAGCAGTACTTC. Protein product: CASSLGPEQYF.

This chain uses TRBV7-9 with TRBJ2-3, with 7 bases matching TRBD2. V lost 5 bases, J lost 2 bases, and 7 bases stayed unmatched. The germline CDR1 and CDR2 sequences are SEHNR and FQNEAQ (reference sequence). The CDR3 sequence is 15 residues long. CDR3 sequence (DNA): TGTGCCAGCAGCCCCCCGGGACTAAACACAGATACGCAGTATTTT. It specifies CASSPPGLNTDTQYF.

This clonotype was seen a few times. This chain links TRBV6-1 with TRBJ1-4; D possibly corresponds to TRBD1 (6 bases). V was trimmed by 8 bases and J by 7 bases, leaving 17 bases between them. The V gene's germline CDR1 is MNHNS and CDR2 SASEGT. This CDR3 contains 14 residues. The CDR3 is CASGGRGAAEKLFF. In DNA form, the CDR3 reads TGTGCCAGCGGGGGCCGGGGGGCAGCTGAAAAACTGTTTTTT.

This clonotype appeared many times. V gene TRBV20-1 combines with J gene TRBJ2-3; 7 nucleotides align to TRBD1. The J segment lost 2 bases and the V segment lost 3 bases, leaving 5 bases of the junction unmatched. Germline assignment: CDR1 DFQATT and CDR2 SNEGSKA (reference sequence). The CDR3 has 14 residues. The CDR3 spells CSASKQGFTDTQYF. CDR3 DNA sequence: TGCAGTGCTAGTAAACAGGGGTTCACAGATACGCAGTATTTT.

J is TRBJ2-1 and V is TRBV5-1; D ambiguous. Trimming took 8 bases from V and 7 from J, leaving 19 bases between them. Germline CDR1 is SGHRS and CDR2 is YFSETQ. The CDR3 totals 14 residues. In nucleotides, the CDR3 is TGCGCCAGTTCGTTCGGCGAGAAAGAAAATGAGCAGTTCTTC. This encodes CASSFGEKENEQFF.

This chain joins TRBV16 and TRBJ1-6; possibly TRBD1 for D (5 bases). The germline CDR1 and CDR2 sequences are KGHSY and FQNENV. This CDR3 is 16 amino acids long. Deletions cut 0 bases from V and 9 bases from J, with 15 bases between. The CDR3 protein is CASSQSMISRGSPLHF. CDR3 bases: TGTGCCAGCAGCCAATCGATGATCTCGAGGGGTTCACCCCTCCACTTT. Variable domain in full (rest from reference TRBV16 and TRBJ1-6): GEEVAQTPKHLVRGEGQKAKLYCAPIKGHSYVFWYQQVLKNEFKFLISFQNENVFDETGMPKERFSAKCLPNSPCSLEIQATKLEDSAVYFCASSQSMISRGSPLHFGNGTRLTVT.

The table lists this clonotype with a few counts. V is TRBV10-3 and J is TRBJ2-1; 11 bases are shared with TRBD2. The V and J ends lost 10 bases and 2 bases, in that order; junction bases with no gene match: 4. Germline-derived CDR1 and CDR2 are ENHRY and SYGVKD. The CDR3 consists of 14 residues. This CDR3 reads CATRTSGPYNEQFF. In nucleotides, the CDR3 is TGTGCCACCCGGACTAGCGGGCCCTACAATGAGCAGTTCTTC.

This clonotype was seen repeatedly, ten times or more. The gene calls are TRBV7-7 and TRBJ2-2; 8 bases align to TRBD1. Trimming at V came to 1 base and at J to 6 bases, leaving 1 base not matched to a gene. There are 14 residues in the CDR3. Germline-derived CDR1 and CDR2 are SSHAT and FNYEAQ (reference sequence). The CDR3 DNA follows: TGTGCCAGCAGCTTAGGGACAGGGCCCGGGGAGCTGTTTTTT. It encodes CASSLGTGPGELFF.

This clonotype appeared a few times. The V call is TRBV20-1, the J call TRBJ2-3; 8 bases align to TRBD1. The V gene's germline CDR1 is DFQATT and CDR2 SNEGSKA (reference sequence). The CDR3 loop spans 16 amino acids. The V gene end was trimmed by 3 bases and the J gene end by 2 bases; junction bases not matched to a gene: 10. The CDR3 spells CSARIPDRALTDTQYF. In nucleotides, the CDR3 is TGCAGTGCTAGGATACCGGACAGGGCCCTCACAGATACGCAGTATTTT.

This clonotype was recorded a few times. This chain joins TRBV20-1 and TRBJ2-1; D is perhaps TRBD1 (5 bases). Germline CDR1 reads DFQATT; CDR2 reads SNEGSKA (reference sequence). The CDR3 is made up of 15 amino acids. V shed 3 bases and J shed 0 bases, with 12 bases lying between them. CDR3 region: CSARLKGNSYNEQFF. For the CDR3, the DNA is TGCAGTGCTAGGTTGAAGGGGAACTCCTACAATGAGCAGTTCTTC.

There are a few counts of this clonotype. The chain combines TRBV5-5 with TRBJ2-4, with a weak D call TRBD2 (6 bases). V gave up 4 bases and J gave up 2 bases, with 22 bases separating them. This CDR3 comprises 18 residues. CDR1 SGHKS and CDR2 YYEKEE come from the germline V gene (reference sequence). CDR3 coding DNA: TGTGCCAGCAGCGCCACGGACGGGAGAGACTGGACCAAAAACATTCAGTACTTC. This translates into CASSATDGRDWTKNIQYF.

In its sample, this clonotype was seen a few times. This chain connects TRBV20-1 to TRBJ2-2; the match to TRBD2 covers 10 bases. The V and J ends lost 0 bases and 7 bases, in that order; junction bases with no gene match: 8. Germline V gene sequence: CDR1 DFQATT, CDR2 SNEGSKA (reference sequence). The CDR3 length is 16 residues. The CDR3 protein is CSARDWASGGNGELFF. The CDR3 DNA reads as TGCAGTGCTAGAGATTGGGCTAGCGGGGGAAACGGGGAGCTGTTTTTT.

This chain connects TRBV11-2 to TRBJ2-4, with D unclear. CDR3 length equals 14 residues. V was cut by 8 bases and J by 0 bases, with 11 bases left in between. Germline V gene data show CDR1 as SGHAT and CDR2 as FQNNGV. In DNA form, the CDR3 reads TGTGCCAGCCAAGAGGAGCTAGCCAAAAACATTCAGTACTTC. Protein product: CASQEELAKNIQYF.

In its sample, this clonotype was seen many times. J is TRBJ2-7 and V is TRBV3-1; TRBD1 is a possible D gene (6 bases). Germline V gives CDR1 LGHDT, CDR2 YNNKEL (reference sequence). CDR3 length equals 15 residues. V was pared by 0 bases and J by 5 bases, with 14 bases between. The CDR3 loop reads CASSQDRTGYDEQYF. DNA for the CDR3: TGTGCCAGCAGCCAAGATCGAACAGGGTATGACGAGCAGTACTTC.

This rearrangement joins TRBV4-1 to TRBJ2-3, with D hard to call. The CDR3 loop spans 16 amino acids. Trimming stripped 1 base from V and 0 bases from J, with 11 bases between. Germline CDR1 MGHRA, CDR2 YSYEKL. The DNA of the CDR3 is TGCGCCAGCAGCCAAGCAGCAGGTGGGAGCACAGATACGCAGTATTTT. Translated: CASSQAAGGSTDTQYF.

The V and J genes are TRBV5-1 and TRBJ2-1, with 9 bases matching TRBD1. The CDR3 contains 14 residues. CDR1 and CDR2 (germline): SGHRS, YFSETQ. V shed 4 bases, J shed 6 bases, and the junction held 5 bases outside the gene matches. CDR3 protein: CASSGGQGINEQFF. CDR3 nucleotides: TGCGCCAGCAGCGGCGGACAGGGGATCAATGAGCAGTTCTTC. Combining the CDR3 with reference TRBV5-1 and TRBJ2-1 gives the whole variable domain KAGVTQTPRYLIKTRGQQVTLSCSPISGHRSVSWYQQTPGQGLQFLFEYFSETQRNKGNFPGRFSGRQFSNSRSEMNVSTLELGDSALYLCASSGGQGINEQFFGPGTRLTVL.

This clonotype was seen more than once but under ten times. CDR3 sequence: CASSPRRETTDTQYF. The CDR3 coding sequence is TGTGCCAGCAGCCCCCGTCGGGAAACTACAGATACGCAGTATTTT. The V and J genes are TRBV6-1 and TRBJ2-3; a possible D gene is TRBD2 (5 bases). Germline V gene sequence: CDR1 MNHNS, CDR2 SASEGT. The V end was cut by 6 bases, the J end by 3 bases, with 16 bases between. This CDR3 contains 15 residues.

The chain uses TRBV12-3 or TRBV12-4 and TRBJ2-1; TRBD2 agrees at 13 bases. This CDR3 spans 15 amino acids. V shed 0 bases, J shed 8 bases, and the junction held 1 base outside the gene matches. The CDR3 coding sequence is TGTGCCAGCAGTTTAGCACTAGCGGGAGGGGATGAGCAGTTCTTC. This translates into CASSLALAGGDEQFF.

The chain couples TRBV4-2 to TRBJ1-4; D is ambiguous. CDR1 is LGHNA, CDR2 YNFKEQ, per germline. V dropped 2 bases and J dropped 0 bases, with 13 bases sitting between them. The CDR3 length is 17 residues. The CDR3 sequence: CASSQPKTSATNEKLFF. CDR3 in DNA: TGTGCCAGCAGCCAACCTAAGACGTCTGCAACTAATGAAAAACTGTTTTTT.